What follows are 5 T cell receptor beta chains derived from one specimen sequenced in a study of spatial heterogeneity in lung cancer. TCRdb called the 5' RACE reads again in MiXCR, with one record for every CDR3 protein. Among a few thousand distinct CDR3 sequences listed, 15% to 20% were seen once. The time point: sample taken at primary tumor resection. TCRs were sequenced from unsorted whole RNA of tumor, nontumor lung or PBMC. The source was normal lung tissue next to the tumor, collected at surgery. These receptors all come from a male donor with early-stage non-small cell lung cancer.

By share, this clonotype counts as medium-sized. For a library built for alpha chains, this beta chain is a stray read; little rests on its size. The rearrangement links TRBV28 to TRBJ2-3, with 11 bases that match TRBD2. The germline V gene encodes CDR1 MDHEN and CDR2 SYDVKM. The CDR3 is 16 amino acids. The V gene end was trimmed by 5 bases and the J gene end by 3 bases; junction bases not matched to a gene: 7. The CDR3 DNA reads TGTGCCAGCAGTCCCCTCCTAGCGGGGGGTACAGATACGCAGTATTTT. Protein: CASSPLLAGGTDTQYF.

By share of the sample, this clonotype is medium-sized. As an off-target read in a library built for alpha chains, this beta chain has a frequency of little significance. The CDR3 DNA is TGTGCCAGCACACCTCCGGAAAGGGCGAGGGGCTACACCTTC. Translated, it gives CASTPPERARGYTF. The rearrangement links TRBV6-1 to TRBJ1-2; D uncertain. Germline CDR1 MNHNS, CDR2 SASEGT. V was trimmed by 7 bases and J by 8 bases, leaving 20 bases between them. The CDR3 extends over 14 amino acids.

This clonotype is classed as medium-sized. This beta chain lies outside the target of a library built for alpha chains; its clone size means little. This chain connects TRBV2 to TRBJ1-5; 10 bases are shared with TRBD1. Germline V gene lookup returns CDR1 SNHLY and CDR2 FYNNEI. The CDR3 spans 14 residues. Trimming at V came to 4 bases and at J to 6 bases, leaving 3 bases not matched to a gene. The DNA of the CDR3 is TGTGCCAGCAGTGCGGACAGGGGGGTTCAGCCCCAGCATTTT. Translated: CASSADRGVQPQHF.

In the case of this clonotype: The size of this beta chain means little, since it is a stray read in a library made for alpha chains. The V call is TRBV12-3 or TRBV12-4, the J call TRBJ2-3; 10 bases are a match to TRBD2. CDR3 length: 15 residues. V was clipped by 6 bases and J by 1 base; unmatched bases: 4. CDR3 nucleotide sequence: TGTGCCAGCAGCGAAACTAGCGGGGGCACAGATACGCAGTATTTT. This gives the protein CASSETSGGTDTQYF.

This clonotype qualifies as medium-sized (0.01 to 0.1%). With the library built for alpha chains, this beta chain is off target and its frequency is not meaningful. V gene TRBV24-1 combines with J gene TRBJ2-5; a weak D match, TRBD2 (5 bases). The CDR3 totals 18 residues. The V end was cut by 3 bases, the J end by 0 bases, with 19 bases between. Germline V CDR1 and CDR2: KGHDR, SFDVKD. The CDR3 is CATSDLDRQTGYQETQYF. The CDR3 DNA reads TGTGCCACCAGTGATCTGGACCGACAAACGGGGTACCAAGAGACCCAGTACTTC.